This is a list of T cell receptor beta chains from one sample in a study of blood T cells in healthy people across ages. In TCRdb, the 5' RACE reads were re-called with MiXCR into one record per CDR3 protein. The sample has 650,000 to 1,000,000 distinct CDR3 sequences, around 45% seen once. The source material was blood. The receptors here all came from an elderly man in good health. Both conserved end residues are part of each CDR3. Fields, in order: V gene, D gene, clone size, J gene, CDR3 DNA, CDR3 protein. The D gene is left open where the match is weak. Size tells how often a clone was seen (once, few, many) or the class of an expanded clone, and some rows leave it out.

TRBV2	NA	NA	TRBJ1-6	TGTGCCAGCAGTGAATTAGTTTCAAGCTCCTATAATTCACCCCTCCACTTT	CASSELVSSSYNSPLHF
TRBV7-2	TRBD2	few	TRBJ2-1	TGTGCCAGCAGCGCTACACTAGCGGGAGGCCCTACCCCCGGCCATGAGCAGTTCTTC	CASSATLAGGPTPGHEQFF
TRBV28	TRBD1	NA	TRBJ1-5	TGTGCCAGCACCCCGCCAGGGGGGTTCAATCAGCCCCAGCATTTT	CASTPPGGFNQPQHF
TRBV29-1	TRBD1	NA	TRBJ2-7	TGCAGCGTCGGGCCGGACAGGGGGGTAGCGGCAAGCTCCTACGAGCAGTACTTC	CSVGPDRGVAASSYEQYF
TRBV27	TRBD1	NA	TRBJ1-4	TGTGCCAGCAGTTCCGGGGACAGGGGTTCAACTAATGAAAAACTGTTTTTT	CASSSGDRGSTNEKLFF
TRBV11-2	TRBD2	many	TRBJ2-3	TGTGCCAGCAGCCAAACCGGACTAGCGGGAGGGATAGATACGCAGTATTTT	CASSQTGLAGGIDTQYF
TRBV7-2	TRBD2	few	TRBJ2-1	TGTGCCAGCAGCACTAGAAGGCTAGCGGGGGGTAGCAATGAGCAGTTCTTC	CASSTRRLAGGSNEQFF
TRBV27	NA	NA	TRBJ1-5	TGTGCCAGCAGTTTAGCCCACGTGGGTCAGCCCCAGCATTTT	CASSLAHVGQPQHF
TRBV29-1	NA	NA	TRBJ2-3	TGCAGCCATACGGGAAGCACAGATACGCAGTATTTT	CSHTGSTDTQYF
TRBV29-1	NA	NA	TRBJ1-4	TGCAGTGCCACAGTGATAGGTGAAAAACTGTTTTTT	CSATVIGEKLFF
TRBV20-1	TRBD2	NA	TRBJ2-5	TGCAGTGCTAGAGGGGGCGGGACTAGAGAGACCCAGTACTTC	CSARGGGTRETQYF
TRBV12-3/TRBV12-4	NA	once	TRBJ1-5	TGTGCCAGCAGTTCTACCGGGACGCCTGGAAAGCAGCCCCAGCATTTT	CASSSTGTPGKQPQHF
TRBV28	NA	NA	TRBJ2-7	TGTGCCATCCACCAGGGTGTAGGCTACGAGCAGTACTTC	CAIHQGVGYEQYF
TRBV15	NA	NA	TRBJ1-2	TGTGCCACCAGCGGCCTCAACACTAACTATGGCTACACCTTC	CATSGLNTNYGYTF
TRBV4-1	TRBD2	NA	TRBJ2-3	TGCGCCAGCAGCCAGGGACTAGCGGGGGGGGCGACAGATACGCAGTATTTT	CASSQGLAGGATDTQYF
TRBV10-3	NA	NA	TRBJ2-7	TGTGCCATCAGCCCAAAGTACGAGCAGTACTTC	CAISPKYEQYF
TRBV6-1	NA	few	TRBJ2-5	TGTGCCAGCAGTGAGTTACGAGAGACCCAGTACTTC	CASSELRETQYF
TRBV11-3	TRBD1	NA	TRBJ2-1	TGTGCCAGCAGCTTGTATCCTACGGGACAGGGGGGTTTCAATGAGCAGTTCTTC	CASSLYPTGQGGFNEQFF
TRBV30	NA	NA	TRBJ1-1	TGTGCCTGGGGCGACAGGCGAGCTTTCTTT	CAWGDRRAFF
TRBV6-2/TRBV6-3	TRBD1	NA	TRBJ2-5	TGTGCCAGCAGTTACTACCCAACAGGGGGAGAGACCCAGTACTTC	CASSYYPTGGETQYF
TRBV12-3/TRBV12-4	NA	many	TRBJ1-6	TGTGCCAGCACCAAGGGGGACCGCAGCTCCTATAATTCACCCCTCCACTTT	CASTKGDRSSYNSPLHF
TRBV7-2	TRBD2	many	TRBJ2-3	TGTGCCAGCAGCTTAGGGACTAGATCCACAGATACGCAGTATTTT	CASSLGTRSTDTQYF
TRBV20-1	NA	NA	TRBJ2-7	TGCAGTGCTAAACCGACTAGTCCCTACGAGCAGTACTTC	CSAKPTSPYEQYF
TRBV7-9	TRBD2	NA	TRBJ2-7	TGTGCCAGCAGAAGACGGGAGGAAATCGGCGAGCAGTACTTC	CASRRREEIGEQYF
TRBV18	NA	few	TRBJ2-7	TGTGCCAGCTCACGGATGAGCCTTGATGAGGGCGAGCAGTACTTC	CASSRMSLDEGEQYF
TRBV18	NA	NA	TRBJ2-4	TGTGCCAGCTCACCAGGACAGAACGGGGTCCTCGGTTTCAAGCAGTACTTC	CASSPGQNGVLGFKQYF
TRBV18	NA	NA	TRBJ1-2	TGTGCCAGCTCACCGGCCGGGGCCAGCTATGGCTACACCTTC	CASSPAGASYGYTF
TRBV12-3/TRBV12-4	TRBD1	NA	TRBJ2-4	TGTGCCAGCAGTTTGCTGACAGGGGACGCCAAAAACATTCAGTACTTC	CASSLLTGDAKNIQYF
TRBV2	TRBD2	once	TRBJ2-5	TGTGCCAGCAGTGAAGGCGGCCTAGCGGGAGTATCCTACAATGAGCAGTACTTC	CASSEGGLAGVSYNEQYF